The entry that follows covers one T cell receptor (beta chain) sequence. Its antigen is not identified. The protocol was immunoSEQ multiplex PCR, while the TCRdb copy is restricted to in-frame clones and leaves out a portion. The sample carries some 10,000 clones, about 62% recorded once. This sample was included in a study of tumor-infiltrating lymphocytes in localized non-small cell lung cancer. Study background: Several tumor histologies, both smoking statuses, and some post-neoadjuvant chemotherapy samples were included.

Trimming took 6 bases from V and 11 from J; bases not matched to a gene: 12. The CDR3 sequence is 13 residues long. Germline-derived CDR1 and CDR2 are MNHEY and SMNVEV (reference sequence). Whole-study results and caveats: No T-cell fraction difference was seen between IM1 and IM2 tumors. Different pieces of the same tissue went to different assays, confounding technical variation with intratumor heterogeneity.

Sequencing input: uninvolved lung tissue not adjacent to the tumor. The clonotype comes from a human donor with non-small cell lung cancer. The V gene is TRBV27, the J gene TRBJ2-7; TRBD1 agrees at 8 bases. The CDR3 reads CASRLNMDRVEYF. For the CDR3, the DNA is TGTGCCAGCAGACTGAACATGGACAGGGTTGAGTACTTC.